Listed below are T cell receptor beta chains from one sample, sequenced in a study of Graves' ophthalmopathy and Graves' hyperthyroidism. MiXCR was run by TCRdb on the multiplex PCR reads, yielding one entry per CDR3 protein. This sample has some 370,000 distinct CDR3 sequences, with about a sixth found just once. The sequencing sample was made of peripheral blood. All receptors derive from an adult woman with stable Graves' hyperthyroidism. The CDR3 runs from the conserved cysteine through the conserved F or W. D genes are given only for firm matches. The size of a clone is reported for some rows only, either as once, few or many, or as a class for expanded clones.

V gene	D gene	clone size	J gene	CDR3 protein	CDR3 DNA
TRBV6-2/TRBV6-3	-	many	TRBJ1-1	CASSYSPGRNPEAFF	TGTGCCAGCAGTTACTCGCCTGGACGGAACCCTGAAGCTTTCTTT
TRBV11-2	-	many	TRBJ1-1	CASSLGGQNTEAFF	TGTGCCAGCAGCTTGGGGGGGCAGAACACTGAAGCTTTCTTT
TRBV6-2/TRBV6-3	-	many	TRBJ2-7	CASKLSSGGEQYF	TGTGCCAGCAAGCTCTCTAGTGGCGGCGAGCAGTACTTC
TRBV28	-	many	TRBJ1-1	CASSLEYATEAFF	TGTGCCAGCAGTTTAGAGTATGCCACTGAAGCTTTCTTT
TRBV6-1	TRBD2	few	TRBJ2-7	CASSERAGGPYEQYF	TGTGCCAGCAGTGAACGGGCGGGAGGGCCCTACGAGCAGTACTTC
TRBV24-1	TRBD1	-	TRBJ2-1	CATSDLPGQGMDNEQFF	TGTGCCACCAGTGATTTGCCGGGACAGGGAATGGACAATGAGCAGTTCTTC
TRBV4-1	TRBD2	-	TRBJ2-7	CASSQGFLLAGGQGAQYF	TGCGCCAGCAGCCAAGGATTTCTCTTAGCGGGAGGCCAGGGTGCGCAGTACTTC
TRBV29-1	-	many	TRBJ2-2	CSAGTLLTGELFF	TGCAGCGCCGGGACTTTACTCACCGGGGAGCTGTTTTTT
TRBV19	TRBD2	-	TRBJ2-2	CASTRRTLAGGNTGELCF	TGTGCCAGTACAAGGCGGACTCTAGCGGGAGGGAACACCGGGGAGCTGTGTTTT
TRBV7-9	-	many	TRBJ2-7	CASSSTGSSYEQYF	TGTGCCAGCAGCTCAACAGGGTCCTCCTACGAGCAGTACTTC
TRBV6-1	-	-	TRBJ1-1	CASSGQINTEAFF	TGTGCCAGCAGTGGCCAGATAAACACTGAAGCTTTCTTT
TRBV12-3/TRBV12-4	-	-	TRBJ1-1	CASSSPGKAFF	TGTGCCAGCAGTTCCCCAGGGAAAGCTTTCTTT
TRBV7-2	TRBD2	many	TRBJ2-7	CASSLTSGVSYEQYF	TGTGCCAGCAGCTTGACTAGCGGGGTGAGCTACGAGCAGTACTTC
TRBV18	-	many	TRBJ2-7	CASSPEMGYEQYF	TGTGCCAGCTCACCTGAAATGGGCTACGAGCAGTACTTC
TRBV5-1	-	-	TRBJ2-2	CASSFYRLSNTGDLFF	TGCGCCAGCAGCTTCTACAGACTTTCGAACACCGGGGATCTGTTTTTT
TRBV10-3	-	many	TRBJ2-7	CAIGDLRSEQYF	TGTGCCATCGGAGATCTCCGGTCCGAGCAGTACTTC
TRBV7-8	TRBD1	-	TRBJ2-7	CASSRGTGADEQYF	TGTGCCAGCAGCCGCGGGACAGGGGCCGACGAGCAGTACTTC
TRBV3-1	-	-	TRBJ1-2	CASSLKGSALGGYTF	TGTGCCAGCAGCCTAAAAGGTTCGGCTTTGGGCGGCTACACCTTC
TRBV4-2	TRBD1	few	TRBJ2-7	CASSQPGQGRHEQYF	TGTGCCAGCAGCCAACCGGGACAGGGGCGTCACGAGCAGTACTTC
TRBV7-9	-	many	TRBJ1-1	CASSAGPHTEAFF	TGTGCCAGCAGCGCCGGGCCTCACACTGAAGCTTTCTTT
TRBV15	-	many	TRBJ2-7	CATSRDRTSLLVEQYF	TGTGCCACCAGCAGAGATAGGACTTCCCTCCTGGTCGAGCAGTACTTC
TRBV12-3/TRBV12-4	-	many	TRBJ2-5	CASSKGGAGGETQYF	TGTGCCAGCAGCAAGGGGGGCGCCGGGGGAGAGACCCAGTACTTC
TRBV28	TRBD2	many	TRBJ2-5	CASSPGGVTETQYF	TGTGCCAGCAGTCCGGGAGGGGTGACGGAGACCCAGTACTTC
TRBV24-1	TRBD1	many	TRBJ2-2	CATRLGQGNTGELFF	TGTGCCACCAGACTAGGACAGGGGAACACCGGGGAGCTGTTTTTT
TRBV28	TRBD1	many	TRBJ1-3	CASRTTGTGGNTIYF	TGTGCCAGCAGGACAACCGGGACAGGGGGAAACACCATATATTTT
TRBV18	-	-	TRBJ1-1	CASSSRQNTEAFF	TGTGCCAGCTCAAGCCGACAGAACACTGAAGCTTTCTTT
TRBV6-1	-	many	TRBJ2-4	CASSPYRELAKNIQYF	TGTGCCAGCAGTCCATACAGGGAGCTAGCCAAAAACATTCAGTACTTC
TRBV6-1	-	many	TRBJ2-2	CATNGQLNTGELFF	TGTGCCACGAACGGACAATTGAACACCGGGGAGCTGTTTTTT
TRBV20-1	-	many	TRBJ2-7	CSASDLTRPSYEQYF	TGCAGTGCTAGTGACTTGACTAGACCCTCCTACGAGCAGTACTTC
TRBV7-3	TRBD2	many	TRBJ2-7	CASSLSAGTSGQAEQYF	TGTGCCAGCAGCTTATCCGCGGGGACTAGCGGCCAGGCCGAGCAGTACTTC
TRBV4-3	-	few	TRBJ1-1	CASSQVQPANTEAFF	TGCGCCAGCAGCCAAGTCCAGCCGGCGAACACTGAAGCTTTCTTT
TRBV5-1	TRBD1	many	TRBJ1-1	CASSLTPGQGKNTEAFF	TGCGCCAGCAGCTTGACCCCGGGACAGGGAAAGAACACTGAAGCTTTCTTT
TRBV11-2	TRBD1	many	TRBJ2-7	CASSEGRRQGGYSEQYF	TGTGCCAGCAGCGAAGGACGCAGACAGGGGGGTTACTCGGAGCAGTACTTC
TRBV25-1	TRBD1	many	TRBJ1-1	CASSERRTGSAFF	TGTGCCAGCAGTGAGCGACGGACAGGTTCAGCTTTCTTT
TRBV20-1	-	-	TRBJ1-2	CSARDLGRANYGYTF	TGCAGTGCTAGAGATCTCGGCAGGGCGAACTATGGCTACACCTTC
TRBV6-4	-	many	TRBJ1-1	CASRPTEGPLGNTEAFF	TGTGCCAGCAGGCCCACGGAGGGGCCCCTCGGGAACACTGAAGCTTTCTTT
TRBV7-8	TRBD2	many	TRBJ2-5	CASSARDYYQQETQYF	TGTGCCAGCAGCGCACGGGACTACTACCAGCAAGAGACCCAGTACTTC
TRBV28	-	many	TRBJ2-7	CASSRRGYYEQYF	TGTGCCAGCAGCCGTCGGGGCTACTACGAGCAGTACTTC
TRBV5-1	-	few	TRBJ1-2	CASSLAGDNYGYTF	TGCGCCAGCAGCTTGGCCGGGGACAACTATGGCTACACCTTC
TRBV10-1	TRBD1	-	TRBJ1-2	CASSESGTGIYTF	TGCGCCAGCAGTGAGTCCGGGACAGGGATCTACACCTTC
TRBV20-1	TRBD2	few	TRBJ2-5	CSARGGSGQETQYF	TGCAGTGCTAGGGGCGGGAGCGGACAAGAGACCCAGTACTTC